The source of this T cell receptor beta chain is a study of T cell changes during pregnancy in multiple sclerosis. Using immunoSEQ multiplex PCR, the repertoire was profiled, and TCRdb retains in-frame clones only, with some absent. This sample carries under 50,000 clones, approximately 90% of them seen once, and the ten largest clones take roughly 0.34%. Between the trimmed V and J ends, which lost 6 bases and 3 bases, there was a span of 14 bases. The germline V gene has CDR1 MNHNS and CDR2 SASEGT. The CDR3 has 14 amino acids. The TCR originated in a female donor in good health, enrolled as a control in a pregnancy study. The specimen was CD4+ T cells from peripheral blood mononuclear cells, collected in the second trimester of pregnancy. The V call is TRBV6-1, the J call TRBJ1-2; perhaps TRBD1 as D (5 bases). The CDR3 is CASRNQGGDYGYTF. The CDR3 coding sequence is TGTGCCAGCAGAAACCAGGGCGGGGACTATGGCTACACCTTC.